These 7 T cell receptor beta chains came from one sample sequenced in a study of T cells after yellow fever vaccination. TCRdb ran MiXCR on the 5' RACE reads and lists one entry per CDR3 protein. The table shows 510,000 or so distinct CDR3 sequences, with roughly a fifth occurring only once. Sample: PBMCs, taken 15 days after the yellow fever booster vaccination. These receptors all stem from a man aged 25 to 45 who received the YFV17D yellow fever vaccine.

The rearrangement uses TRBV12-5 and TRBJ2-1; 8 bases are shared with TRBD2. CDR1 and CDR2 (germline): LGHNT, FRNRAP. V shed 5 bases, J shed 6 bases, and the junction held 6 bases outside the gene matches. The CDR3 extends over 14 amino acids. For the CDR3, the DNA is TGTGCTAGTGGTCGGGCGGGAGGCTCCAATGAGCAGTTCTTC. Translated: CASGRAGGSNEQFF.

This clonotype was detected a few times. CDR3 sequence: CASGRGRRKETQYF. DNA of the CDR3: TGTGCCAGCGGCCGGGGACGTCGGAAAGAGACCCAGTACTTC. The gene calls are TRBV7-2 and TRBJ2-5; TRBD1 or TRBD2 may be the D gene (5 bases each). CDR3 length equals 14 residues. Germline V gene data show CDR1 as SGHTA and CDR2 as FQGNSA. V lost 8 bases and J 3 bases, leaving 16 bases between the germline ends.

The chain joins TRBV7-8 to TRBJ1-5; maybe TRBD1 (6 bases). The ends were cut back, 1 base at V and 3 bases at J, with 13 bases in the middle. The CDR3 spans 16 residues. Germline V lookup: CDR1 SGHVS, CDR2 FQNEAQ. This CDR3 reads CASSLGARGNNQPQHF. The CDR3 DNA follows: TGTGCCAGCAGCTTAGGGGCCAGGGGAAACAATCAGCCCCAGCATTTT.

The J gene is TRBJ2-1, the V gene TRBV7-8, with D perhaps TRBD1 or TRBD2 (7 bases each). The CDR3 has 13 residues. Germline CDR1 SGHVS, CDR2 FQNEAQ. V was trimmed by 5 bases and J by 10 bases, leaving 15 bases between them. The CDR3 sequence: CASSQGGALEQFF. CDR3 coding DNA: TGTGCCAGCAGCCAGGGGGGGGCGTTAGAGCAGTTCTTC.

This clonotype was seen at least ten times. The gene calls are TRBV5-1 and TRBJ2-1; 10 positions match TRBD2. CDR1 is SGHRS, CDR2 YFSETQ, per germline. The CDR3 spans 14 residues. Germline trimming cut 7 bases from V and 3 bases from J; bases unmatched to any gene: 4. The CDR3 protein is CASRTSGGYNEQFF. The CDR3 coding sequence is TGCGCCAGCCGGACTAGCGGAGGCTACAATGAGCAGTTCTTC.

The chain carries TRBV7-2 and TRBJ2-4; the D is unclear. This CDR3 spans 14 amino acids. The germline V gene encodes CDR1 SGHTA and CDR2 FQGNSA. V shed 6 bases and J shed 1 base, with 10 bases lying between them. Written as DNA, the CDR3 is TGTGCCAGCAGTCAAGAAGGGGCCAAAAACATTCAGTACTTC. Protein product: CASSQEGAKNIQYF.

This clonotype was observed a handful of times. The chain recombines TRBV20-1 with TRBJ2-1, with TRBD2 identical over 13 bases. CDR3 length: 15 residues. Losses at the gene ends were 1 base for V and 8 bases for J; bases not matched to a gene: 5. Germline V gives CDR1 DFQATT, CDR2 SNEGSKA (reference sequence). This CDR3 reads CSARAGTSGVDEQFF. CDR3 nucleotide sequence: TGCAGTGCTAGAGCCGGGACTAGCGGGGTCGATGAGCAGTTCTTC.